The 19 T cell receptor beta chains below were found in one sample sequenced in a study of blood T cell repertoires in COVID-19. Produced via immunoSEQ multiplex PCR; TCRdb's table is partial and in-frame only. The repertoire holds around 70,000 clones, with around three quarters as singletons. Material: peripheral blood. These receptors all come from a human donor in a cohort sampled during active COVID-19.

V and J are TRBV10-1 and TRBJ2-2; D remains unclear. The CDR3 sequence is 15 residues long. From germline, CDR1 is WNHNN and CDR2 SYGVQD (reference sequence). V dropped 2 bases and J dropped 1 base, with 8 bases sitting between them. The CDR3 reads CASSENSLNTGELFF. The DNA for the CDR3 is TGCGCCAGCAGTGAGAATTCATTGAACACCGGGGAGCTGTTTTTT.

CDR3 bases: TGTGCCAGCTCACCGAGTCCTAGCACAGATACGCAGTATTTT. Amino acid sequence: CASSPSPSTDTQYF. The chain couples TRBV18 to TRBJ2-3; D not certain. Germline CDR1 KGHSH, CDR2 LQKENI. The V end was cut by 3 bases, the J end by 0 bases, with 7 bases between. The CDR3 sequence is 14 residues long.

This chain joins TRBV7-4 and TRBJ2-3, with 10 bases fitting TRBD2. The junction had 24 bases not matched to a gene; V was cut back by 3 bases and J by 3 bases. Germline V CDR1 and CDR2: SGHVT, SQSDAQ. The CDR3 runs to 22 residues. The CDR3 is CASSFRKAGGPGGGQITDTQYF. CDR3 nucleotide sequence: TGTGCCAGCAGCTTCCGTAAAGCGGGAGGGCCTGGTGGTGGCCAAATTACAGATACGCAGTATTTT.

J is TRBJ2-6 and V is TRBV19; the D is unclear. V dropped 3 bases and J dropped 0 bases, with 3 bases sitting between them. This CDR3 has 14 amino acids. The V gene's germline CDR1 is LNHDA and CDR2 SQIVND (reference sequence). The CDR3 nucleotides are TGTGCCAGTAGTATCGGCTCTGGGGCCAACGTCCTGACTTTC. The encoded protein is CASSIGSGANVLTF.

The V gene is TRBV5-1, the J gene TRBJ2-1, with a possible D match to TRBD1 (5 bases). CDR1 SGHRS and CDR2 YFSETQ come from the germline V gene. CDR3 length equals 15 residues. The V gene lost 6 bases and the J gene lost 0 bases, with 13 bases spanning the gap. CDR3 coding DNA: TGCGCCAGCACCTCAACAGGCGTCTCCTACAATGAGCAGTTCTTC. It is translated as CASTSTGVSYNEQFF.

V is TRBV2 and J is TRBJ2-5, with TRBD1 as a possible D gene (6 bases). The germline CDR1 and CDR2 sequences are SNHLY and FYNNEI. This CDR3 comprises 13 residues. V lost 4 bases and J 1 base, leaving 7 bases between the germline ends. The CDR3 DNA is TGTGCCAGCAGTGGGACAGCCCAAGAGACCCAGTACTTC. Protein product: CASSGTAQETQYF.

CDR3 loop: CASSPDRRNQETQYF. The CDR3 DNA is TGTGCCAGCTCCCCAGACAGGAGGAACCAAGAGACCCAGTACTTC. The rearrangement uses TRBV18 and TRBJ2-5; a possible D gene is TRBD1 (6 bases). V was pared by 6 bases and J by 0 bases, with 14 bases between. The CDR3 sequence is 15 residues long. Germline CDR1 KGHSH, CDR2 LQKENI.

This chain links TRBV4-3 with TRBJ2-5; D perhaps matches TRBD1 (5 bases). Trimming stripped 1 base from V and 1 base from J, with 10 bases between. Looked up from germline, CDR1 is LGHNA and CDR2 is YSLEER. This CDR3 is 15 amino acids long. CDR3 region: CASSQGLTVQETQYF. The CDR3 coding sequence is TGCGCCAGCAGCCAAGGTCTGACAGTCCAAGAGACCCAGTACTTC.

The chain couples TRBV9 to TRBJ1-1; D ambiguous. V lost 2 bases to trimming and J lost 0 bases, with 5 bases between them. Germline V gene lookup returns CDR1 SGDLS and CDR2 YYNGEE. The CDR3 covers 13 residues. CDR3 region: CASSVDMNTEAFF. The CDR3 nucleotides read TGTGCCAGCAGCGTCGACATGAACACTGAAGCTTTCTTT.

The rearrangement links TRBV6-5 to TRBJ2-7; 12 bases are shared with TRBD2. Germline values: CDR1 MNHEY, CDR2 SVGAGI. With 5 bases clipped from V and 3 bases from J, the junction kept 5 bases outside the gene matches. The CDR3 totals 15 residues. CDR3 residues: CASSPRTSGNYEQYF. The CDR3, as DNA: TGTGCCAGCAGTCCCCGGACTAGCGGGAACTACGAGCAGTACTTC.

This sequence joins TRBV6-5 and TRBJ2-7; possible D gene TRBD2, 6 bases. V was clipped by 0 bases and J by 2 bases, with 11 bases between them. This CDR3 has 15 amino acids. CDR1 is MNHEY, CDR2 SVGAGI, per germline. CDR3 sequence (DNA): TGTGCCAGCAGTTACTCCCTTACGGGGGCCTACGAGCAGTACTTC. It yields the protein CASSYSLTGAYEQYF.

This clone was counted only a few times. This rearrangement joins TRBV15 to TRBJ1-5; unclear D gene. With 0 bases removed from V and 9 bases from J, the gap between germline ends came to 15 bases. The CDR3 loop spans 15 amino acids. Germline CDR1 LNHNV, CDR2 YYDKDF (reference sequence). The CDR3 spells CATSRDSTESRPQHF. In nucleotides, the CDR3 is TGTGCCACCAGCAGAGATAGTACCGAATCCCGGCCCCAGCATTTT.

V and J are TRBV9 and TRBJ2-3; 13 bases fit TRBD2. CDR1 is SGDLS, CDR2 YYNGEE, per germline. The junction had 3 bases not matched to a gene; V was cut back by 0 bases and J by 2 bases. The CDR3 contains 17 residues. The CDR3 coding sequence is TGTGCCAGCAGCGTAGGACTAGCGGGAGGCTTCACAGATACGCAGTATTTT. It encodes CASSVGLAGGFTDTQYF.

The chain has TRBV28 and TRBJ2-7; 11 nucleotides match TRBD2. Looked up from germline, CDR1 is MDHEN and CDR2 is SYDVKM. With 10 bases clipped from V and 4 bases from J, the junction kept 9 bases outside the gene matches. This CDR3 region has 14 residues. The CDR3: CAITSGTSGYEQYF. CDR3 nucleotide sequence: TGTGCCATAACATCCGGGACTAGCGGTTACGAGCAGTACTTC.

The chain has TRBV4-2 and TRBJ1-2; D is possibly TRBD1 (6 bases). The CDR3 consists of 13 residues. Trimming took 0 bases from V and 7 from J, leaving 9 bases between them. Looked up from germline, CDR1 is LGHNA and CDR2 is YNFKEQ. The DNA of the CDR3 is TGTGCCAGCAGCCAAGATCGGGGGGCTGGCTACACCTTC. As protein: CASSQDRGAGYTF.

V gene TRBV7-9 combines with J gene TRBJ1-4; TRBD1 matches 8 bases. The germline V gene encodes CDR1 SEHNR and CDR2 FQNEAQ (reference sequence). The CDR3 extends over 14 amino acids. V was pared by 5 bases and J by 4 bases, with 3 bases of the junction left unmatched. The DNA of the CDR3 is TGTGCCAGCAGCCGGGGACAGGATAATGAAAAACTGTTTTTT. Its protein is CASSRGQDNEKLFF.

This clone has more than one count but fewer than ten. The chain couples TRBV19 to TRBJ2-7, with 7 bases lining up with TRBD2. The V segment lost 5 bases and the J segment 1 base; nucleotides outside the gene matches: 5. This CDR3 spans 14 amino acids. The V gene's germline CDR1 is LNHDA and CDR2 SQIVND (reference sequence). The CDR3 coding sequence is TGTGCCAGTAGTGGACTAGTGAGTTCCTACGAGCAGTACTTC. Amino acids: CASSGLVSSYEQYF.

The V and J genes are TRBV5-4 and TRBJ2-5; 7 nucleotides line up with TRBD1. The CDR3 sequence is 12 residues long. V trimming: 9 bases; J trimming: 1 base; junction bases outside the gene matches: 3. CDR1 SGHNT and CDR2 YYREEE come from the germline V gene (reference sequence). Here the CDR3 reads CATGDSQETQYF. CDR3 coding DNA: TGTGCCACCGGGGACAGCCAAGAGACCCAGTACTTC.

CDR3 in DNA: TGTGCCAGCAGTTTCCGGTCTCGAGAGACCCAGTACTTC. As protein: CASSFRSRETQYF. This rearrangement joins TRBV28 to TRBJ2-5; D unresolved. Germline V gene lookup returns CDR1 MDHEN and CDR2 SYDVKM. CDR3 size: 13 residues. V lost 3 bases to trimming and J lost 4 bases, with 9 bases between them.